Listed below are T cell receptor beta chains from one sample, sequenced in a study of PD-1 blockade in classical Hodgkin lymphoma. This table comes from immunoSEQ multiplex PCR, and its TCRdb copy is limited to in-frame clones, with some not included. The sample includes some 39,000 clones, roughly 78% of them seen just once. Sample: peripheral blood mononuclear cells (PBMCs), taken before the fourth cycle of nivolumab. These receptor sequences come from a human donor with classical Hodgkin lymphoma. The conserved cysteine and the conserved F or W are not part of the CDR3 here. Expanded clones get a size class; other rows say once, few or many, or leave the size out.

v_gene: TRBV7-2
abundance: NA
CDR3aa: ASSLDTVSPLH

v_gene: TRBV7-2
abundance: once
CDR3aa: ASSSQTGTIQH

v_gene: TRBV7-3
abundance: NA
CDR3aa: ASSPNQYNEQF

v_gene: TRBV30
abundance: few
CDR3aa: AWSRTGLNTEAF

v_gene: TRBV6-1
abundance: NA
CDR3aa: ARGELNTGELF

v_gene: TRBV19
abundance: NA
CDR3aa: ASSVPPGQGSGNQPQH

v_gene: TRBV7-2
abundance: NA
CDR3aa: ASSLDGSPYNEQF

v_gene: TRBV7-9
abundance: few
CDR3aa: ASSFPGARTEAF

v_gene: TRBV28
abundance: NA
CDR3aa: ASSLNNEQF

v_gene: TRBV10-3
abundance: NA
CDR3aa: AISLAGTDTQY

v_gene: TRBV19
abundance: NA
CDR3aa: ATQGALGNTIY

v_gene: TRBV28
abundance: NA
CDR3aa: ASRQTGGGNTEAF

v_gene: TRBV6-5
abundance: NA
CDR3aa: ASTDRLRGETQY

v_gene: TRBV2
abundance: NA
CDR3aa: ASRNQAPDEKLF

v_gene: TRBV5-1
abundance: once
CDR3aa: ASSSRLAGIDEQY

v_gene: TRBV6-5
abundance: once
CDR3aa: ASSLASTDTQY

v_gene: TRBV5-1
abundance: NA
CDR3aa: ASQIQGSDGYT

v_gene: TRBV30
abundance: NA
CDR3aa: AWSFVGELF

v_gene: TRBV5-4
abundance: few
CDR3aa: ASSFTGNSEAF

v_gene: TRBV18
abundance: NA
CDR3aa: ASSPPDRALLRGYT

v_gene: TRBV19
abundance: NA
CDR3aa: ASSTPWTGGWRGETQY

v_gene: TRBV10-3
abundance: NA
CDR3aa: AISPGQQETQY

v_gene: TRBV5-1
abundance: NA
CDR3aa: ASKEGLATDTQY

v_gene: TRBV6-1
abundance: NA
CDR3aa: ASSESPYNEQF

v_gene: TRBV7-9
abundance: NA
CDR3aa: ASSFGGGETQY

v_gene: TRBV6-5
abundance: NA
CDR3aa: ASSYSIQGTYEQY

v_gene: TRBV6-6
abundance: NA
CDR3aa: ASSSQEGYEQY

v_gene: TRBV9
abundance: NA
CDR3aa: ASSVVSDFSGNTIY

v_gene: TRBV18
abundance: NA
CDR3aa: ASSPNSGTGQYEQY

v_gene: TRBV7-2
abundance: NA
CDR3aa: ASSLESNQPQH

v_gene: TRBV11-2
abundance: NA
CDR3aa: ASSLFTRQGARTGELF

v_gene: TRBV6-6
abundance: NA
CDR3aa: ASSYRGDYNSPLH

v_gene: TRBV5-1
abundance: NA
CDR3aa: ASSPGQATYEQY

v_gene: TRBV5-1
abundance: NA
CDR3aa: ASSLATGGSYNEQF

v_gene: TRBV18
abundance: NA
CDR3aa: ASSLPSGRGGTEAF

v_gene: TRBV27
abundance: NA
CDR3aa: ASSHQGAGETQY

v_gene: TRBV7-2
abundance: NA
CDR3aa: ASSPQVATNEKLF

v_gene: TRBV5-6
abundance: NA
CDR3aa: ASTIAGADTQY

v_gene: TRBV30
abundance: NA
CDR3aa: AWTAGANVLT

v_gene: TRBV19
abundance: NA
CDR3aa: ASSIGLINYGYT

v_gene: TRBV27
abundance: NA
CDR3aa: ASSFWTDNTGELF

v_gene: TRBV11-2
abundance: once
CDR3aa: ASSLGTGNYGYT

v_gene: TRBV11-1
abundance: NA
CDR3aa: ASSLGQWNTEAF

v_gene: TRBV7-6
abundance: NA
CDR3aa: ASSRDTYNSPLH

v_gene: TRBV7-3
abundance: NA
CDR3aa: ASSLSKWFSGELF

v_gene: TRBV5-1
abundance: NA
CDR3aa: ASSLFGDNEKLF

v_gene: TRBV4-3
abundance: NA
CDR3aa: ASSQDGQGANNSPLH